This TCR beta chain was captured in a study of cytomegalovirus exposure and HLA in healthy donors. Background on the study: Inside one of the first data releases sat 75 million to 100 million unique TCRs taken from HLA-typed donors. Points from the study as a whole: Most of the TCR beta V segments (in an earlier analysis) were productive either about 87% or about 30% of the time.

Comment on this clone: Its matching antigen is unknown.

Per the germline V gene, CDR1 is MNHEY and CDR2 is SMNVEV (reference sequence). CDR3 size: 14 residues. V lost 6 bases and J lost 6; bases outside the gene matches: 3. With 60 Vbeta and 13 Jbeta primers, the PCR was carried out. Only in-frame clones appear in the TCRdb table, and some are missing; sequencing was by immunoSEQ multiplex PCR. The sample shows roughly 130,000 clones, roughly 66% of them seen only once. V is TRBV27 and J is TRBJ2-1; 12 bases are shared with TRBD2. The TCR originated in a man aged 18 to 29 in good health and CMV-seronegative. Sample: PBMCs. This CDR3 reads CASRTSGGANEQFF. In DNA, the CDR3 is TGTGCCAGCAGGACTAGCGGGGGAGCCAATGAGCAGTTCTTC.